These T cell receptor beta chains were read from a single sample in a study of blood T cell repertoires in COVID-19. Method: immunoSEQ multiplex PCR; TCRdb's copy keeps in-frame clones and lacks some. The table shows 250,000 or so clones, with roughly four fifths occurring only once. Sequenced sample: peripheral blood. The receptors were gathered from a man between 50 and 59 years old with acute or convalescent COVID-19. The CDR3 runs from the conserved cysteine through the conserved F or W. D genes are given only for firm matches. The size of a clone is reported for some rows only, either as once, few or many, or as a class for expanded clones.

abundance: NA; j_gene: TRBJ1-3; d_gene: NA; v_gene: TRBV5-8; CDR3aa: CASSAGIQGGNTIYF; CDR3nt: TGTGCCAGCAGCGCTGGCATACAGGGTGGAAACACCATATATTTT
abundance: NA; j_gene: TRBJ2-5; d_gene: TRBD2; v_gene: TRBV2; CDR3aa: CASSAGLAGETQYF; CDR3nt: TGTGCCAGCAGTGCGGGACTAGCCGGAGAGACCCAGTACTTC
abundance: NA; j_gene: TRBJ2-7; d_gene: NA; v_gene: TRBV11-3; CDR3aa: CASTKSTPPYEQYF; CDR3nt: TGTGCCAGCACCAAAAGCACCCCTCCCTACGAGCAGTACTTC
abundance: NA; j_gene: TRBJ2-1; d_gene: NA; v_gene: TRBV11-3; CDR3aa: CASSPLRGEQFF; CDR3nt: TGTGCCAGCAGCCCACTTAGGGGGGAGCAGTTCTTC
abundance: few; j_gene: TRBJ1-1; d_gene: TRBD1; v_gene: TRBV6-5; CDR3aa: CASIARTGGNTEAFF; CDR3nt: TGTGCCAGCATTGCTCGGACAGGAGGGAACACTGAAGCTTTCTTT
abundance: NA; j_gene: TRBJ2-7; d_gene: TRBD1; v_gene: TRBV11-2; CDR3aa: CASSGTGGWEQYF; CDR3nt: TGTGCCAGCAGCGGTACAGGGGGCTGGGAGCAGTACTTC
abundance: few; j_gene: TRBJ1-6; d_gene: NA; v_gene: TRBV6-5; CDR3aa: CASSYERDSVDPLHF; CDR3nt: TGTGCCAGCAGTTACGAGCGCGACAGTGTCGATCCCCTCCACTTT
abundance: NA; j_gene: TRBJ2-7; d_gene: TRBD1; v_gene: TRBV11-3; CDR3aa: CASSPTTGGLYEQYF; CDR3nt: TGTGCCAGCAGCCCCACGACAGGGGGCTTATACGAGCAGTACTTC
abundance: NA; j_gene: TRBJ2-1; d_gene: TRBD2; v_gene: TRBV11-2; CDR3aa: CASSPPASGGAGEQFF; CDR3nt: TGTGCCAGCAGCCCCCCGGCTAGCGGGGGGGCGGGTGAGCAGTTCTTC
abundance: NA; j_gene: TRBJ2-7; d_gene: NA; v_gene: TRBV5-1; CDR3aa: CASSLGTGFHEQYF; CDR3nt: TGCGCCAGCAGCTTGGGAACAGGGTTCCACGAGCAGTACTTC
abundance: NA; j_gene: TRBJ2-7; d_gene: TRBD2; v_gene: TRBV9; CDR3aa: CASSVGLAAEQYF; CDR3nt: TGTGCCAGCAGCGTAGGACTAGCGGCCGAGCAGTACTTC
abundance: NA; j_gene: TRBJ2-2; d_gene: TRBD1; v_gene: TRBV12-5; CDR3aa: CASGLATGGWAGELFF; CDR3nt: TGTGCTAGTGGTTTGGCCACAGGGGGCTGGGCCGGGGAGCTGTTTTTT
abundance: NA; j_gene: TRBJ1-5; d_gene: TRBD1; v_gene: TRBV7-3; CDR3aa: CASSFGQGNQPQHF; CDR3nt: TGTGCCAGCAGCTTCGGACAGGGCAATCAGCCCCAGCATTTT
abundance: NA; j_gene: TRBJ1-2; d_gene: NA; v_gene: TRBV30; CDR3aa: CAWSQARRGYGYTF; CDR3nt: TGTGCCTGGAGTCAGGCACGGCGGGGCTATGGCTACACCTTC
abundance: few; j_gene: TRBJ2-1; d_gene: TRBD2; v_gene: TRBV19; CDR3aa: CASRREGGSDYNEQFF; CDR3nt: TGTGCCAGTAGGAGGGAGGGCGGGAGCGACTACAATGAGCAGTTCTTC
abundance: NA; j_gene: TRBJ1-4; d_gene: TRBD1; v_gene: TRBV12-5; CDR3aa: CASGQGGGTKKLFF; CDR3nt: TGTGCTAGTGGCCAAGGGGGCGGGACCAAAAAACTGTTTTTT
abundance: NA; j_gene: TRBJ1-3; d_gene: TRBD1; v_gene: TRBV19; CDR3aa: CASLPGQGASRSGNTIYF; CDR3nt: TGTGCCAGCTTACCGGGACAGGGGGCCTCGAGGTCTGGAAACACCATATATTTT
abundance: NA; j_gene: TRBJ2-1; d_gene: TRBD2; v_gene: TRBV7-8; CDR3aa: CASSLVAGGPISSYNEQFF; CDR3nt: TGTGCCAGCAGCTTAGTAGCGGGAGGGCCTATAAGCTCCTACAATGAGCAGTTCTTC
abundance: NA; j_gene: TRBJ2-2; d_gene: NA; v_gene: TRBV14; CDR3aa: CASSQSTNTGELFF; CDR3nt: TGTGCCAGCAGCCAAAGTACTAACACCGGGGAGCTGTTTTTT
abundance: NA; j_gene: TRBJ2-5; d_gene: TRBD1; v_gene: TRBV19; CDR3aa: CASSQGQDLKTQYF; CDR3nt: TGTGCCAGTAGTCAGGGACAGGACCTAAAGACCCAGTACTTC
abundance: few; j_gene: TRBJ2-7; d_gene: TRBD1; v_gene: TRBV7-9; CDR3aa: CASSSRQGYYEQYF; CDR3nt: TGTGCCAGCAGCTCCCGACAGGGATACTACGAGCAGTACTTC
abundance: NA; j_gene: TRBJ1-5; d_gene: NA; v_gene: TRBV7-9; CDR3aa: CASSLAGAPNQPQHF; CDR3nt: TGTGCCAGCAGCTTAGCAGGGGCCCCCAATCAGCCCCAGCATTTT
abundance: NA; j_gene: TRBJ1-5; d_gene: NA; v_gene: TRBV15; CDR3aa: CATSVRGNQPQHF; CDR3nt: TGTGCCACCTCAGTGCGGGGCAATCAGCCCCAGCATTTT
abundance: NA; j_gene: TRBJ2-5; d_gene: NA; v_gene: TRBV10-2; CDR3aa: CASSDTGEIEETQYF; CDR3nt: TGCGCCAGCAGTGATACGGGGGAGATTGAGGAGACCCAGTACTTC
abundance: NA; j_gene: TRBJ2-1; d_gene: NA; v_gene: TRBV30; CDR3aa: CAWSSYPRQVKGSYNEQFF; CDR3nt: TGTGCCTGGAGCTCCTACCCCAGACAGGTCAAAGGCTCCTACAATGAGCAGTTCTTC
abundance: NA; j_gene: TRBJ2-7; d_gene: NA; v_gene: TRBV23-1; CDR3aa: CASNRTRQYF; CDR3nt: TGCGCCAGCAATAGGACTCGGCAGTACTTC
abundance: NA; j_gene: TRBJ2-3; d_gene: TRBD1; v_gene: TRBV9; CDR3aa: CASSVARQGLSTDTQYF; CDR3nt: TGTGCCAGCAGCGTAGCTCGACAGGGCCTCAGCACAGATACGCAGTATTTT
abundance: NA; j_gene: TRBJ2-7; d_gene: TRBD2; v_gene: TRBV27; CDR3aa: CASSPGLAFEQYF; CDR3nt: TGTGCCAGCAGCCCGGGACTAGCGTTCGAGCAGTACTTC
abundance: few; j_gene: TRBJ1-6; d_gene: TRBD1; v_gene: TRBV11-2; CDR3aa: CASSPRDRGRNSPLHF; CDR3nt: TGTGCCAGCAGCCCTCGGGACAGGGGACGGAATTCACCCCTCCACTTT
abundance: NA; j_gene: TRBJ1-2; d_gene: NA; v_gene: TRBV5-1; CDR3aa: CASSTTSDYGYTF; CDR3nt: TGCGCCAGCAGCACTACCTCAGACTATGGCTACACCTTC
abundance: NA; j_gene: TRBJ2-6; d_gene: NA; v_gene: TRBV7-8; CDR3aa: CASSLGGFSGANVLTF; CDR3nt: TGTGCCAGCAGCTTAGGAGGGTTCTCTGGGGCCAACGTCCTGACTTTC
abundance: NA; j_gene: TRBJ1-4; d_gene: NA; v_gene: TRBV29-1; CDR3aa: CSVLGGLQEKLFF; CDR3nt: TGCAGCGTGCTGGGGGGGCTACAGGAAAAACTGTTTTTT
abundance: many; j_gene: TRBJ2-3; d_gene: NA; v_gene: TRBV28; CDR3aa: CASSFLQGTDTQYF; CDR3nt: TGTGCCAGCAGTTTCCTCCAGGGCACAGATACGCAGTATTTT
abundance: NA; j_gene: TRBJ2-4; d_gene: TRBD2; v_gene: TRBV18; CDR3aa: CASSPLAGGLLTKNIQYF; CDR3nt: TGTGCCAGCTCCCCACTAGCGGGAGGCCTCCTAACCAAAAACATTCAGTACTTC
abundance: NA; j_gene: TRBJ2-7; d_gene: TRBD1; v_gene: TRBV11-2; CDR3aa: CASKGQGVPYEQYF; CDR3nt: TGTGCCAGCAAGGGACAGGGGGTTCCCTACGAGCAGTACTTC
abundance: NA; j_gene: TRBJ2-1; d_gene: NA; v_gene: TRBV6-6; CDR3aa: CASRAGWNEQFF; CDR3nt: TGTGCCAGCAGGGCGGGGTGGAATGAGCAGTTCTTC
abundance: NA; j_gene: TRBJ2-3; d_gene: TRBD2; v_gene: TRBV11-3; CDR3aa: CASSLGVLAGGPSTDTQYF; CDR3nt: TGTGCCAGCAGCTTAGGAGTCCTAGCGGGAGGGCCGAGCACAGATACGCAGTATTTT